This T cell receptor beta chain was captured by sequencing in a study of OX40 agonist ivuxolimab in advanced cancers. In terms of the full investigation: Ivuxolimab was a fully human IgG2 agonistic monoclonal antibody targeting the costimulatory receptor OX40 (CD134). Partial responses occurred in three dose-escalation patients: two with cutaneous melanoma and one with hepatocellular carcinoma. Peripheral TCRbeta sequencing aimed to test whether ivuxolimab altered TCR sequence diversity and caused clonal T-cell expansion. Intravenous ivuxolimab was administered to patients every 2 weeks at six dose levels: 0.01, 0.1, 0.3, 1.5, 3 and 10 mg/kg. Of the roughly 51 patients in dose escalation, 19 had hepatocellular carcinoma, some 15 had melanoma, 9 had renal cell carcinoma and 9 had head and neck cancer. Prior anti-PD-1, anti-PD-L1 or anti-CTLA-4 therapy was permitted, and approximately 42% of dose-escalation patients had received checkpoint inhibitors. The paper covers the monotherapy dose-escalation part of the phase I ivuxolimab trial, which included N ≈ 50 patients. In the dose-escalation cohort, nearly 85% of patients were male, and the mean age was roughly 60 years with a range of about 20 to 80. Overall study outcomes, separate from this receptor: The antigen specificity of the clonally expanded peripheral T cells was not determined. Clonal expansion of both CD4+ and CD8+ blood T cells was observed from baseline to week 6 at doses 0.1 to 3.0 mg/kg. Partial responders in the 0.1-3.0 mg/kg groups had among the lowest normalized peripheral clonal expansion, especially among CD8+ T cells. Low levels of normalized T-cell clonal expansion were also shown by some nonresponding patients. After ivuxolimab, expanded clones were on average more numerous among CD8+ T cells than among CD4+ T cells.

V and J are truncated by 8 bases and 8 bases respectively, leaving an intervening sequence of 15 bases. The CDR3 numbers 13 residues from cysteine through phenylalanine. The entry retains the CDR3 DNA only, 39 bases that are in frame from base 1. From a lookup of the germline V gene (reference sequence), CDR1 and CDR2 are SEHNR and FQNEAQ. The trial excluded patients who had a history of autoimmune disease or who were on systemic immunosuppression. Peripheral blood for TCR sequencing was collected from all dose cohorts at baseline, on cycle 4 day 1, and on cycle 7 day 1. Samples were obtained from an open-label, multicenter, first-in-human phase I dose-escalation trial of ivuxolimab. Adults with locally advanced or metastatic melanoma, renal cell carcinoma, hepatocellular carcinoma or head and neck squamous cell carcinoma were enrolled in the trial. Before TCR sequencing, CD4+ T cells and CD8+ T cells from peripheral blood were sorted into separate populations.

To sequence the TCRbeta CDR3 region, genomic DNA was isolated from the sorted cells. The immunoSEQ Assay was used to sequence the TCRbeta CDR3 regions. TCRdb provides this immuneACCESS table in a form limited to in-frame rearrangements. Some clones are lacking; in checked studies, under half of them reflect an unresolved V gene, and why the rest are absent is not known. The sample yields about 86,000 clones; 89% were counted once. The top ten hold under 0.25% of the sample. This clone was detected once. What this receptor recognizes is not known. Within one base of it there is no much larger clone, and no base qualities were kept.

Here the sequenced sample was CD4+ or CD8+ T cells sorted from blood, taken in a trial of the OX40 agonist ivuxolimab. In this chain, TRBV7-9 is recombined with TRBJ1-4, and TRBD1 may be the D gene, going by 5 matching bases. The receptor was isolated from an adult with an advanced solid tumor such as melanoma, head and neck, liver or kidney cancer. The CDR3 protein is CASHGGATEKLFF. The DNA sequence follows: TGTGCCAGCCACGGAGGGGCCACAGAAAAACTGTTTTTT.